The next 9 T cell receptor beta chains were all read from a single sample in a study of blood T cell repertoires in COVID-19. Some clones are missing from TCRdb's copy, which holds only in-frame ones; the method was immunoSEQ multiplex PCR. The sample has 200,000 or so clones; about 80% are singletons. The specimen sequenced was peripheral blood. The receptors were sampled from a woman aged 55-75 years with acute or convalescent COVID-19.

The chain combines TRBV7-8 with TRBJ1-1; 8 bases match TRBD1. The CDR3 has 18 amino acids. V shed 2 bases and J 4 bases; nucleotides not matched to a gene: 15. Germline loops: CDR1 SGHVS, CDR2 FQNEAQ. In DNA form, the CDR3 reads TGTGCCAGCAGCTTAATTTACAGGGGGAGAAACGGGGTCACTGAAGCTTTCTTT. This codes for CASSLIYRGRNGVTEAFF.

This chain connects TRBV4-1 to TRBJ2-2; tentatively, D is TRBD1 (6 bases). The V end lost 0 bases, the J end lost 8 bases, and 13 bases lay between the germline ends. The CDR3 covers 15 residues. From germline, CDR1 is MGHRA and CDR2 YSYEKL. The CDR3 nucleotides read TGCGCCAGCAGCCAAGATCCCACAGGGAAAGGGGAGCTGTTTTTT. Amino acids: CASSQDPTGKGELFF.

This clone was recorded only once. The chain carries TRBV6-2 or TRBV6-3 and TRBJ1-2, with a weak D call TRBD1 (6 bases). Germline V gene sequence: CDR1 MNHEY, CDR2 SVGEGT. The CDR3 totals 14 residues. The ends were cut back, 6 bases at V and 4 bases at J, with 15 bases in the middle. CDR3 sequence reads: CASSLRQEAYGYTF. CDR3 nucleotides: TGTGCCAGCAGCCTAAGACAGGAGGCCTATGGCTACACCTTC.

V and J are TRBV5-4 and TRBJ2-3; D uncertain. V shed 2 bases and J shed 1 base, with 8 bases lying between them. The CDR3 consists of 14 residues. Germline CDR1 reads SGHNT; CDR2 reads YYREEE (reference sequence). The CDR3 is CASSFSRRTDTQYF. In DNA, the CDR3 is TGTGCCAGCAGCTTTTCTAGACGCACAGATACGCAGTATTTT.

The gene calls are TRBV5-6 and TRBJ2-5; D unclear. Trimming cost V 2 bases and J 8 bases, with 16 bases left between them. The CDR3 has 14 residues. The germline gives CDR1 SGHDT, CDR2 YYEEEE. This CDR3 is CASSFWSAGGTQYF. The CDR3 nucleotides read TGTGCCAGCAGCTTCTGGAGCGCCGGCGGAACCCAGTACTTC. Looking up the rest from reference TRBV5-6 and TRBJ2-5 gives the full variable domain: DAGVTQSPTHLIKTRGQQVTLRCSPKSGHDTVSWYQQALGQGPQFIFQYYEEEERQRGNFPDRFSGHQFPNYSSELNVNALLLGDSALYLCASSFWSAGGTQYFGPGTRLLVL.

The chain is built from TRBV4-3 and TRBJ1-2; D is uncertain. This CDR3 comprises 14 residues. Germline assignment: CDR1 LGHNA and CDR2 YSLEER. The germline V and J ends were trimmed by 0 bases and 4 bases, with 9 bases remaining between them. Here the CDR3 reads CASSQDAGIYGYTF. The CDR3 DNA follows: TGCGCCAGCAGCCAAGATGCAGGCATCTATGGCTACACCTTC.

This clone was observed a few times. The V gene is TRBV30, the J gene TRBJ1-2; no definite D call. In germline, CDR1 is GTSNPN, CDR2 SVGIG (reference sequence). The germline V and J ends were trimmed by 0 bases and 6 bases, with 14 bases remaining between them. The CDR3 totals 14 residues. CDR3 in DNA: TGTGCCTGGAGTGTATATCGGGGAGCCCATGGCTACACCTTC. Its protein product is CAWSVYRGAHGYTF.

The chain's CDR3 is CASSGDAGNQPQHF. The DNA for the CDR3 is TGTGCCAGCAGCGGCGATGCGGGCAATCAGCCCCAGCATTTT. The J gene is TRBJ1-5, the V gene TRBV9; D ambiguous. Trimming removed 3 bases at V and 2 bases at J, with 9 bases between. The germline V gene encodes CDR1 SGDLS and CDR2 YYNGEE. CDR3 length: 14 amino acids. Full variable domain (outside the CDR3, taken from reference TRBV9 and TRBJ1-5): DSGVTQTPKHLITATGQRVTLRCSPRSGDLSVYWYQQSLDQGLQFLIQYYNGEERAKGNILERFSAQQFPDLHSELNLSSLELGDSALYFCASSGDAGNQPQHFGDGTRLSIL.

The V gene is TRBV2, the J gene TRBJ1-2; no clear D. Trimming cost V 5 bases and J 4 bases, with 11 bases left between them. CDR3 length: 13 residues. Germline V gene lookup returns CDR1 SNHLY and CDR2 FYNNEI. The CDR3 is CASSSDKLYGYTF. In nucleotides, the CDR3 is TGTGCCAGCAGTTCTGACAAGCTCTATGGCTACACCTTC.